This TCR beta chain was sequenced in a study of cytomegalovirus exposure and HLA in healthy donors. Germline loops: CDR1 SNHLY, CDR2 FYNNEI. The junction had 8 bases not matched to a gene; V was cut back by 8 bases and J by 4 bases. The CDR3 totals 14 residues. Vbeta (60) and Jbeta (13) primers were used in the PCR. Study processing details: Later, 65 million to 85 million unique TCR beta chains were counted in an analysis, and 10 million to 12 million of them were shared. Sequencing used immunoSEQ multiplex PCR; TCRdb keeps in-frame clones, though not all of them. V and J calls and clone size are as listed in that table; D and trimming were resolved from the DNA. The sample consists of 250,000 to 350,000 clones, 86% of them appearing once.

This TCR was sampled from a man aged 40-49 years in good health and CMV-seropositive. Sequences were obtained from PBMCs. The rearrangement links TRBV2 to TRBJ2-5, with 9 bases identical to TRBD1. DNA of the CDR3: TGTGCCAGCCCGGGACAGGGAGAAGGAGAGACCCAGTACTTC. It specifies CASPGQGEGETQYF. The entire variable domain, with the rest obtained from reference TRBV2 and TRBJ2-5, is as follows: EPEVTQTPSHQVTQMGQEVILRCVPISNHLYFYWYRQILGQKVEFLVSFYNNEISEKSEIFDDQFSVERPDGSNFTLKIRSTKLEDSAMYFCASPGQGEGETQYFGPGTRLLVL.